Listed here are 12 T cell receptor beta chains from one sample, sequenced in a study of regulatory T cells in long-lasting Graves disease. Time point noted: newly diagnosed GD, antithyroid drugs for less than 3 months. RNA isolated from PBMCs was used to make the TCR library. Through Arm-PCR of CDR3 regions and iRepertoire HTBI primers, TCR beta libraries were built. TCRdb re-called the multiplex PCR reads with MiXCR, one entry per CDR3 protein. Among roughly 380,000 distinct CDR3 sequences listed, 16% were seen once. This sample also appeared in a second study, on T cells in Graves' hyperthyroidism and ophthalmopathy.

This specimen was peripheral blood mononuclear cells (PBMCs), taken at new diagnosis, from a patient treated with antithyroid drugs. Receptors originate from a middle-aged man with Graves disease.

This clonotype has a count of ten or more. The chain joins TRBV28 to TRBJ2-1, with D perhaps assigned TRBD1 or TRBD2 (5 bases each). The V end was cut by 6 bases, the J end by 1 base, with 19 bases between. CDR1 is MDHEN and CDR2 is SYDVKM in the germline V gene. This CDR3 region has 17 residues. The CDR3 is CASSSRAAGSSYNEQFF. CDR3 bases: TGTGCCAGCAGCTCGCGGGCGGCAGGGAGTTCCTACAATGAGCAGTTCTTC. The complete variable domain, with remaining parts taken from reference TRBV28 and TRBJ2-1, reads DVKVTQSSRYLVKRTGEKVFLECVQDMDHENMFWYRQDPGLGLRLIYFSYDVKMKEKGDIPEGYSVSREKKERFSLILESASTNQTSMYLCASSSRAAGSSYNEQFFGPGTRLTVL.

This clonotype was observed many times. The chain has TRBV5-1 and TRBJ1-1, with D tentatively TRBD1 (6 bases). Between the trimmed V and J ends, which lost 6 bases and 11 bases, there was a span of 14 bases. Germline-derived CDR1 and CDR2 are SGHRS and YFSETQ. The CDR3 loop spans 11 amino acids. The CDR3 nucleotides are TGCGCCAGCACCAACCAGGGGATGGCTTTCTTT. Translation: CASTNQGMAFF.

The chain employs TRBV7-8 and TRBJ1-5; no clear D. The CDR3 runs 13 residues. The germline V and J ends were trimmed by 5 bases and 3 bases, with 8 bases remaining between them. CDR1 SGHVS and CDR2 FQNEAQ come from the germline V gene. The CDR3 loop is CASSPAPNQPQHF. The CDR3 nucleotides are TGTGCCAGCAGCCCCGCTCCCAATCAGCCCCAGCATTTT. The entire variable domain, with the rest obtained from reference TRBV7-8 and TRBJ1-5, is as follows: GAGVSQSPRYKVAKRGQDVALRCDPISGHVSLFWYQQALGQGPEFLTYFQNEAQLDKSGLPSDRFFAERPEGSVSTLKIQRTQQEDSAVYLCASSPAPNQPQHFGDGTRLSIL.

The chain is built from TRBV11-2 and TRBJ2-7; weak D call: TRBD2 (6 bases). V gave up 0 bases and J gave up 6 bases, with 6 bases separating them. CDR1 and CDR2 (germline): SGHAT, FQNNGV. The CDR3 sequence is 12 residues long. CDR3 sequence reads: CASSLDGGEQYF. The CDR3 bases are TGTGCCAGCAGCTTAGACGGGGGCGAGCAGTACTTC.

This clonotype was detected many times. The chain recombines TRBV6-5 with TRBJ2-7, with 8 bases lining up with TRBD1. The CDR3 runs 14 residues. Germline CDR1 is MNHEY and CDR2 is SVGAGI. V was clipped by 2 bases and J by 2 bases; unmatched bases: 2. For the CDR3, the DNA is TGTGCCAGCAGTTACCAGGGGGCGACCTACGAGCAGTACTTC. It specifies CASSYQGATYEQYF.

The table lists this clonotype with many counts. The rearrangement links TRBV6-1 to TRBJ2-5; 8 bases agree with TRBD2. Germline V gives CDR1 MNHNS, CDR2 SASEGT. V lost 1 base and J lost 4; bases outside the gene matches: 5. This CDR3 contains 15 residues. The CDR3 region has the DNA TGTGCCAGCAGTGAAGGAGGGACTAGAGGAGAGACCCAGTACTTC. Translating gives CASSEGGTRGETQYF.

This clonotype was seen many times. The gene calls are TRBV20-1 and TRBJ1-4; the D gene is possibly TRBD1 (6 bases). Looked up from germline, CDR1 is DFQATT and CDR2 is SNEGSKA (reference sequence). The CDR3 loop spans 13 amino acids. V lost 3 bases and J 10 bases, leaving 15 bases between the germline ends. CDR3 DNA: TGCAGTGCTAGTGCCAGGGGTTCGAGAAAACTGTTTTTT. This translates into CSASARGSRKLFF.

Many counts were recorded for this clonotype. The V gene is TRBV28, the J gene TRBJ1-5; D gene ambiguous. This CDR3 has 15 residues. Trimming cost V 3 bases and J 1 base, with 10 bases left between them. Germline V gene sequence: CDR1 MDHEN, CDR2 SYDVKM. CDR3 sequence: CASSLVGFSNQPQHF. The DNA of the CDR3 is TGTGCCAGCAGTTTGGTTGGTTTCAGCAATCAGCCCCAGCATTTT.

This clonotype came up many times. A junction boundary mismatches the germline segment, possibly from a read error. The CDR3 nucleotides read TGTGCCAGCAGCTTAGACGGTAGCACAGATACGCAGTATTTT. Protein: CASSLDGSTDTQYF. The rearrangement uses TRBV5-1 and TRBJ2-3; D gene uncertain. Germline V gives CDR1 SGHRS, CDR2 YFSETQ. CDR3 length: 14 residues.

To note about this clonotype: A much larger clone lies one base from this, so it may be a read error. The chain employs TRBV27 and TRBJ2-5, with D perhaps matching TRBD1 or TRBD2 (5 bases each). The CDR3 is 19 amino acids. CDR1 MNHEY and CDR2 SMNVEV come from the germline V gene (reference sequence). In nucleotides, the CDR3 is TGTGCCAGCAGTTTATCAGCTTGGGGTCTCCGTGGGGGAGAAGAGACCCGGTACTTC. Its protein is CASSLSAWGLRGGEETRYF.

This clonotype was picked up many times. Relative to the germline gene, one junction end is altered; a read error may explain this. V is TRBV28 and J is TRBJ2-7, with D tentatively TRBD1 (6 bases). This CDR3 has 15 amino acids. Germline CDR1 MDHEN, CDR2 SYDVKM. The CDR3 sequence: CASSSPGRGSHEQYF. The CDR3 DNA follows: TGTGCCAGCAGTTCCCCGGGCAGGGGCTCCCACGAGCAGTACTTT.

V is TRBV5-5 and J is TRBJ2-3; 13 nucleotides match TRBD2. Unmatched junction bases numbered 8, after V lost 4 bases and J lost 0 bases. Germline V gives CDR1 SGHKS, CDR2 YYEKEE (reference sequence). The CDR3 is made up of 18 amino acids. CDR3 sequence reads: CASSTRLAGGPSTDTQYF. CDR3 nucleotide sequence: TGTGCCAGCAGCACCAGACTAGCGGGGGGTCCTAGCACAGATACGCAGTATTTT.